Many counts were recorded for the clone carrying this T cell receptor (beta chain). This entry comes from a study of naive and memory T cell subsets. Both TRBC1 and TRBC2 were covered by a beta constant-region primer of two equimolar oligonucleotides. Nested alpha and beta constant-region primers with the SP2 primer drove four PCR rounds on ligated cDNA. A 12-nucleotide UMI and the SP2 primer were added to the cDNA 3' end by oligonucleotide ligation. Via MiXCR, TCRdb re-called the UMI-ligation and nested PCR reads, giving one row per CDR3 protein. The sample lists fewer than 4,500 distinct CDR3 sequences, around 5.2% occurring once. CMV status came from CD4+ IFNgamma after overnight CMV lysate stimulation. After CD4 positive bead selection, the CD4-negative fraction gave CD8 T cells. Four subsets defined by CD45RA and CD27 were sorted after CD3, CD4, CD8 and live/dead staining. The CDR3 has 13 residues. Germline loops: CDR1 MNHNY, CDR2 SVGAGI (reference sequence).

What was sequenced was effector memory CD8+ T cells from blood. Stated subset: effector memory, CD45RA- CD27-. The sequence came from a human donor in good health. The chain has TRBV6-6 and TRBJ2-2; TRBD1 aligns across 8 bases. The CDR3 sequence is CVIRTGLSGELFF. The CDR3 DNA sequence: TGTGTCATTCGGACAGGGCTATCTGGGGAGCTGTTTTTT.